This T cell receptor beta chain was documented in a study of cytomegalovirus exposure and HLA in healthy donors. PCR employed 60 Vbeta and 13 Jbeta primers. Assay: immunoSEQ multiplex PCR; the TCRdb copy retains only in-frame clones and omits some. The sample consists of nearly 95,000 clones, around 8% of them appearing once. Regarding this clone: Its antigen remains unknown.

The CDR3 contains 16 residues. V trimming: 11 bases; J trimming: 2 bases; junction bases outside the gene matches: 9. CDR1 is MDHEN and CDR2 is SYDVKM in the germline V gene. Regarding the study as a whole: It was in a later analysis that TCR association rates were seen to vary by HLA locus, highest for DRB1 and lowest for HLA-C. Later analysis suggested links between common viral pathogens and several top significant clusters.

V is TRBV28 and J is TRBJ2-5, with 15 bases that match TRBD2. The TCR sequence derives from a man between 50 and 59 years old in good health and CMV-seronegative. Sequenced sample: PBMCs. DNA of the CDR3: TGTGCCGTCGTTGGGACTAGCGGGGGGTGGCAAGAGACCCAGTACTTC. Translated, it gives CAVVGTSGGWQETQYF.